What follows are 2 T cell receptor beta chains derived from one specimen sequenced in a study of T cell repertoires in cytomegalovirus infection. TCRdb analysed the reads with MiXCR anew, one entry per CDR3 protein. The sample includes under 600,000 distinct CDR3 sequences, approximately 15% of them seen just once. The material sequenced was CD8+ T cells from PBMCs. These receptor sequences come from a human donor in good health (CMV status not recorded). Some clones in this sample may be carry-over from other donors' samples.

This clonotype was seen repeatedly, ten times or more. V and J are TRBV7-9 and TRBJ2-7; a possible D gene is TRBD2 (6 bases). The CDR3 runs 13 residues. V shed 6 bases and J shed 4 bases, with 13 bases lying between them. Looked up from germline, CDR1 is SEHNR and CDR2 is FQNEAQ (reference sequence). Here the CDR3 reads CASRHTEGYEQYF. The CDR3 coding sequence is TGTGCCAGCAGACATACGGAGGGGTACGAGCAGTACTTC.

About this clonotype itself: This CDR3 is missing its conserved last phenylalanine or tryptophan, likely due to a read error. The limits of the CDR3 on the DNA are not certain, so only TCRdb's listed CDR3 is given. V usage is TRBV6-5 and J usage is TRBJ1-2. Per the germline V gene, CDR1 is MNHEY and CDR2 is SVGAGI. The CDR3 is made up of 16 amino acids, end residues included. The CDR3: CASSYSNEGGFNGYTL.